This is a list of T cell receptor beta chains from one sample in a study of T cells in Graves' hyperthyroidism and ophthalmopathy. A single record per CDR3 protein comes from TCRdb applying MiXCR to the multiplex PCR reads. The sample yields approximately 400,000 distinct CDR3 sequences, roughly 14% seen once. The sample consisted of blood. The origin of the receptors is a woman between 18 and 29 years old with Graves' hyperthyroidism. CDR3s include the opening cysteine and the closing phenylalanine or tryptophan. The D gene is left open where the match is weak. The size entry is marked missing in some rows and otherwise reads once, few, many or a size class.

V gene,J gene,D gene,clone size,CDR3 DNA,CDR3 protein
TRBV28,TRBJ1-2,-,many,TGTGCCAGCATCAATGGAGTCTATGGCTACACCTTC,CASINGVYGYTF
TRBV24-1,TRBJ2-1,-,many,TGTGCCACCGCGCCCAACCTCCCGTATGAGCAGTTCTTC,CATAPNLPYEQFF
TRBV18,TRBJ2-1,-,once,TGTGCCAGCTCATCAGGCCCGGGGGCGGGTAGTAACTACAATGAGCAGTTCTTC,CASSSGPGAGSNYNEQFF
TRBV5-1,TRBJ2-3,TRBD2,-,TGCGCCAGCAGCTTGGGCTGGACTAGCGGGAGGGGCGGCACAGATACGCAGTATTTT,CASSLGWTSGRGGTDTQYF
TRBV27,TRBJ2-2,-,-,TGTGCCAGCACCACGTTCTGGAACACCGGGGAGCTGTTTTTT,CASTTFWNTGELFF
TRBV28,TRBJ2-1,TRBD2,many,TGTGCCAGCAGTTGGGGTCGGACTAGCGGGAGTCCCTACAATGAGCAGTTCTTC,CASSWGRTSGSPYNEQFF
TRBV20-1,TRBJ1-2,-,many,TGCAGTGCTAGAGTGGTCAGGGTTCTCTATGGCTACACCTTC,CSARVVRVLYGYTF
TRBV6-1,TRBJ2-7,-,many,TGTGCCAGCAGGACTGGGCTGATCACCTACGAGCAGTACTTC,CASRTGLITYEQYF
TRBV2,TRBJ1-1,-,few,TGTGCCAGCGCCAAGGGCTCCTCTCGCGGGGTTGAAGCTTTCTTT,CASAKGSSRGVEAFF
TRBV4-1,TRBJ2-7,TRBD2,-,TGCGCCAGCAGCCAAGATGCGGGGGTGCTAGCGGGAGTCTACGAGCAGTACTTC,CASSQDAGVLAGVYEQYF
TRBV2,TRBJ2-7,TRBD1,many,TGTGCCAGCAGGAAGGGGGCGCGAACCTACGAGCAGTACTTC,CASRKGARTYEQYF
TRBV19,TRBJ2-1,-,-,TGTGCCAGTAGTATAGGGTCAATCAATGAGCAGTTCTTC,CASSIGSINEQFF
TRBV7-2,TRBJ2-5,TRBD1,once,TGTGCCAGCAGCTTTGACAGGGGCGCAGAGACCCAGTACTTC,CASSFDRGAETQYF
TRBV5-1,TRBJ2-7,-,few,TGCGCCAGCAGCTTGGGGAACAGAAACGAGCAGTACTTC,CASSLGNRNEQYF
TRBV6-1,TRBJ2-7,-,many,TGTGCCAGCTGCCCGAGGAGCTACGAGCAGTACTTC,CASCPRSYEQYF
TRBV7-8,TRBJ2-2,-,many,TGTGCCAGCAGCTTAAGTCGTTCTGGGGAGCTGTTTTTT,CASSLSRSGELFF
TRBV6-1,TRBJ2-5,TRBD1,-,TGTGCCAGCAGTGAAGGCCGGACAGGGGGAGAGACCCAGTACTTC,CASSEGRTGGETQYF
TRBV12-3/TRBV12-4,TRBJ1-3,-,many,TGTGCCAGCAGGCCTTCGGGGGACACCATATATTTT,CASRPSGDTIYF
TRBV2,TRBJ1-2,-,many,TGTGCCAGCAGTGAAAACAGCTTGCGGAATGGCTACACCTTC,CASSENSLRNGYTF
TRBV6-1,TRBJ2-3,TRBD2,-,TGTGCCAGCTTAGCGGGGGGGAGCACAGATACGCAGTATTTT,CASLAGGSTDTQYF
TRBV6-2/TRBV6-3,TRBJ2-3,-,many,TGTGCCAGCACCGCCCCGGGCCCCACAGATACGCAGTATTTT,CASTAPGPTDTQYF
TRBV4-1,TRBJ1-1,-,-,TGCGCCAGCAGCCAAGCTCTACTGAACACTGAAGCTTTCTTT,CASSQALLNTEAFF
TRBV20-1,TRBJ2-7,-,many,TGCAGTGCTCTATATCCGGGACACAAAACCTACGAGCAGTACTTC,CSALYPGHKTYEQYF
TRBV20-1,TRBJ2-3,TRBD2,few,TGCAGTGCTAGAGGACCCCGGGGGGTCACAGATACGCAGTATTTT,CSARGPRGVTDTQYF
TRBV29-1,TRBJ1-2,-,few,TGCAGCGTTGAACTGGGCCCCTATGGCTACACCTTC,CSVELGPYGYTF
TRBV27,TRBJ1-5,TRBD1,-,TGTGCCAGCAGGGGGACAGGGGCCTTACTGGGTCAGCCCCAGCATTTT,CASRGTGALLGQPQHF
TRBV11-2,TRBJ2-5,-,many,TGTGCCAGCAGAACCCCGAGGGCTGGCGCGAAAGAGACCCAGTACTTC,CASRTPRAGAKETQYF
TRBV29-1,TRBJ2-1,TRBD2,many,TGCAGCGTCGTTCCGGGACTAGCGGGATCCAATGAGCAGTTCTTC,CSVVPGLAGSNEQFF
TRBV6-1,TRBJ1-6,TRBD1,few,TGTGCCAGCAGTTTAGTACCGGGACAGCGTAATTCACCCCTCCACTTT,CASSLVPGQRNSPLHF
TRBV7-9,TRBJ2-5,-,-,TGTGCCAGCAGCCTCGATGCAACCCGCCAGTACTTC,CASSLDATRQYF
TRBV20-1,TRBJ1-6,-,-,TGCAGTGCTAGCCAACTGGTTAATTCACCCCTCCACTTT,CSASQLVNSPLHF
TRBV3-1,TRBJ2-3,-,many,TGTGCCAGCAGACGGGACTTCTGGGGCACAGATACGCAGTATTTT,CASRRDFWGTDTQYF
TRBV20-1,TRBJ2-6,-,-,TGCAGTGCTAAGCCTGGGGCCAACGTCCTGACTTTC,CSAKPGANVLTF
TRBV6-5,TRBJ2-7,-,few,TGTGCCAGCAGTTACTCGTACCAGAGCTCCTACGAGCAGTACTTC,CASSYSYQSSYEQYF
TRBV6-1,TRBJ1-2,-,-,TGTGCCAGCAGTGGGGCGGGAGCGGGGCCTATTGGCTACACCTTC,CASSGAGAGPIGYTF
TRBV10-3,TRBJ1-1,-,-,TGTGCCATCAGAATGAACACTGAAGCTTTCTTT,CAIRMNTEAFF
TRBV2,TRBJ1-5,TRBD1,-,TGTGCCAGCAGTGGCGGGACAGCCAGCAATCAGCCCCAGCATTTT,CASSGGTASNQPQHF
TRBV3-1,TRBJ1-5,TRBD1,many,TGTGCCAGCAGCCAAGATTGGACAGGGGATCAGCCCCAGCATTTT,CASSQDWTGDQPQHF
TRBV12-3/TRBV12-4,TRBJ1-1,-,-,TGTGCCAGCACTGCGTCGGGCCCAGCTGAAGCTTTCTTT,CASTASGPAEAFF
TRBV3-1,TRBJ2-2,-,few,TGTGCCAGCAGCAACCGCAGGGGCACTGCTGCCGGGGAGCTGTTTTTT,CASSNRRGTAAGELFF
TRBV11-2,TRBJ2-3,TRBD1,once,TGTGCCAGCAGCCCGGGACAGGGGGCAGATACGCAGTATTTT,CASSPGQGADTQYF
TRBV6-1,TRBJ1-6,-,few,TGTGCCAGCTCCGCGGGCACCCACTCCTATAATTCACCCCTCCACTTT,CASSAGTHSYNSPLHF
TRBV6-1,TRBJ2-3,-,few,TGTGCCAGCAGTGATAGTGATCGATGGCTTGGGGATACGCAGTATTTT,CASSDSDRWLGDTQYF
TRBV28,TRBJ1-2,TRBD1,many,TGTGCCAGCAGTTCCCGGACAGGGGACGACTATGGCTACACCTTC,CASSSRTGDDYGYTF
TRBV28,TRBJ1-3,-,many,TGTGCCAGCAGTTTGAGGCAGTCGATCTCTGGAAACACCATATATTTT,CASSLRQSISGNTIYF
TRBV6-5,TRBJ2-2,TRBD2,many,TGTGCCAGCAGTTACTCCCCCAGTTGGGCGGGAGTGACCGGGGAGCTGTTTTTT,CASSYSPSWAGVTGELFF
TRBV2,TRBJ1-1,-,many,TGTGCCAGCATGGAGGAGATGAACACTGAAGCTTTCTTT,CASMEEMNTEAFF
TRBV7-8,TRBJ1-5,-,few,TGTGCCAGCAGCCCTCGGGACGGCCTAAATCAGCCCCAGCATTTT,CASSPRDGLNQPQHF
TRBV20-1,TRBJ2-1,-,many,TGCAGTGCTTATGCCGGGGAGTACAATGAGCAGTTCTTC,CSAYAGEYNEQFF
TRBV9,TRBJ2-1,TRBD2,-,TGTGCCAGCAGCGTAGATAGCGGGAGGGGCTACAATGAGCAGTTCTTC,CASSVDSGRGYNEQFF
TRBV2,TRBJ2-3,-,many,TGTGCCAGCAGTGATGAGATTGCCGGGGATACGCAGTATTTT,CASSDEIAGDTQYF
TRBV3-1,TRBJ2-5,-,many,TGTGCCAGCAGCCAAGAAAGTAAGGGTTTGAAGACCCAGTACTTC,CASSQESKGLKTQYF
TRBV20-1,TRBJ2-5,-,many,TGCAGTGCCGTCCCTGTTCCGGTTACCATTCCGATGGAGACCCAGTACTTC,CSAVPVPVTIPMETQYF